The TCR beta chain under discussion was sequenced for a study of T cell responses to AZD1222 COVID-19 vaccine (TCRdb year 2021). Concerning the study at large: TCR sequencing covered fewer than 250 trial participants: 207 given two doses of AZD1222 and 26 given two doses of MenACWY control vaccine. Trial participants were enrolled by age into 18-55, 56-69 and 70-plus year subgroups, with roughly 150, 30 and 60 TCR-sequenced participants respectively. The paper as a whole reports these results and caveats: Reportedly, close to half of the unique spike-specific TCRs recognized epitopes lying outside the regions that are mutated in the B.1.351 and B.1.1.7 variants. Conclusions about previously exposed vaccinees are limited, since just five to seven AZD1222 recipients were seropositive for SARS-CoV-2 at baseline. Because no day 14 peak-response samples were available, the repertoires could be characterized only after the peak T cell response. The 56-69-year group was small, and its depth increase did not reach significance, likely because of low power. Vaccine-associated CD4 TCRs spanned the whole spike protein, with dominant responses in regions 160-218 and 743-854. After two AZD1222 doses, both the breadth and the depth of spike-specific TCRs were significantly higher than at day 0 and than in MenACWY recipients. Participants were mostly white British, with more females than males. The authors suggested clonal diversity may have been underestimated.

This specimen's time point label, interpreted: about 28 days (+/-7) after the second vaccine dose. AZD1222 recipients whose second dose came at about 4 weeks and those whose second dose came at about 12 weeks were combined into one group, since spike-specific TCR depth and breadth did not differ between the two schedules. Samples from vaccinated people were obtained from the UK trials COV001 and COV002, which included a single-blind randomized controlled phase 2/3 trial of AZD1222 (ChAdOx1 nCoV-19) in healthy adults. For TCRbeta chain sequencing, PBMC samples were collected from trial participants at day 0 and at day 28 after the second dose. Notes on this clone: Its antigen is still unknown. No much larger clone is present one base from it, and per-base qualities are unavailable.

The CDR3 regions of human TCRbeta chains were analyzed by immunosequencing. The authors' analysis ran thus. Repertoire TCRs were matched against a reference library of SARS-CoV-2-specific TCRs generated with the MIRA antigen-specificity platform. Breadth was defined as the fraction of unique TCRs that were SARS-CoV-2-associated, and depth was defined as the fraction of total T cells that were SARS-CoV-2-associated. Using the MIRA data, every spike-specific TCR was mapped to the spike region that the TCR reacted to and assigned to either a CD4 or a CD8 class. Log10-transformed breadth and depth values were compared by one-way ANOVA with Sidak's multiple comparisons tests. The table comes from immuneACCESS by way of TCRdb, which keeps in-frame sequences with V and J called. Part of the clones is missing from these tables; in studies checked, under half for an unresolved V gene and the rest for unknown reasons. The DNA gave D and trimming, while V, J and clone size come from that table. In all, the sample holds roughly 98,000 clones, and approximately 84% of those were seen once. Approximately 15% of the sample goes to the ten largest clones.

Trimming removed 0 bases from V and 4 bases from J, leaving 7 bases between the germline ends. Spanning cysteine to phenylalanine, the CDR3 consists of 15 amino acids. Solely the CDR3 DNA is kept, with 45 bases framed from the first base. CDR1 and CDR2, per the germline V gene (reference sequence), are MNHEY and SMNVEV. Material: peripheral blood, obtained 28 days after the second AZD1222 dose. This TCR was sampled from an adult who received the AZD1222 COVID-19 vaccine. Recombination joined TRBV27 with TRBJ1-6; the D gene assignment is ambiguous. The encoded CDR3 is CASSLSPGYNSPLHF. The nucleotides are TGTGCCAGCAGTTTATCGCCCGGTTATAATTCACCCCTCCACTTT.